What follows is one T cell receptor beta chain and its context. This sample is drawn from a study of blood T cell repertoires in COVID-19. Looking at the study overall: The United States, Italy and Spain were the sources of the acute and convalescent COVID-19 samples. T cells, B-cell-depleted T cells, or PBMCs supplied cDNA or gDNA.

Original processing methods: Estimated nucleated cell counts came from reference gene primer amplification. TCRdb's copy holds only in-frame clones and misses some; the assay was immunoSEQ multiplex PCR. V, J and clone size derive from that table, while D and trimming were established from the DNA sequence. This table has 260,000 or so clones, approximately 88% appearing once. Residents of 24 US areas, aged roughly 18 to 95 years, made up the participants. Trimming at V came to 6 bases and at J to 0 bases, leaving 10 bases not matched to a gene. Germline V gives CDR1 MGHRA, CDR2 YSYEKL. The CDR3 is made up of 17 amino acids.

Sample: PBMCs or T cells enriched from blood (not recorded which). This sequence was found in a woman in her 30s with acute COVID-19. The chain combines TRBV4-1 with TRBJ1-3, with 8 bases aligning to TRBD1. The CDR3 sequence: CASSLGTGGSSGNTIYF. The CDR3 coding sequence is TGCGCCAGCAGTCTGGGCACAGGGGGTAGCTCTGGAAACACCATATATTTT.